This is a list of T cell receptor beta chains from one sample in a study of CD8+ T cells in alopecia areata. Sequencing was performed with immunoSEQ multiplex PCR; in TCRdb, only in-frame clones are kept and a portion is missing. The repertoire holds approximately 31,000 clones, about three quarters seen once, with approximately 18% in the top ten. Sequencing was done on a sample of NKG2D-low CD8+ T cells sorted from blood. The receptors here all came from a human donor with alopecia areata. The CDR3 runs from the conserved cysteine through the conserved F or W. D genes are given only for firm matches. Size is omitted from some rows. Given values are once, few, many or a class for expanded clones.

J	size	D	length	V	DNA	CDR3
TRBJ2-3	NA	TRBD2	16	TRBV27	TGTGCCAGCAGCCAAAATAGCGGGAGGGCAGCAGATACGCAGTATTTT	CASSQNSGRAADTQYF
TRBJ1-2	NA	NA	16	TRBV7-9	TGTGCCAGCAGCCCTGACAGTTCAGGATTTAACTATGGCTACACCTTC	CASSPDSSGFNYGYTF
TRBJ2-3	NA	TRBD1	16	TRBV30	TGTGCCTGGTGCCGGCGGACAGGTCCTTACCCAGATACGCAGTATTTT	CAWCRRTGPYPDTQYF
TRBJ2-7	NA	TRBD1	15	TRBV7-9	TGTGCCAGCAGCGCTAGGGACAGGGACCCCTACGAGCAGTACTTC	CASSARDRDPYEQYF
TRBJ2-1	NA	TRBD1	15	TRBV30	TGTGCCTGGAAAGATTCAGGGGGACCCTACAATGAGCAGTTCTTC	CAWKDSGGPYNEQFF
TRBJ2-7	few	TRBD1	13	TRBV7-9	TGTGCCAGCAGCCTGACAGGGAACTACGAGCAGTACTTC	CASSLTGNYEQYF
TRBJ2-7	NA	NA	12	TRBV10-2	TGCGCCAGCAGTGAGACAGTATACGAGCAGTACTTC	CASSETVYEQYF
TRBJ1-1	NA	TRBD1	17	TRBV29-1	TGCAGCGTAGATTACGAGGGGTGGAGACAGGGGGGATTGGAAGCTTTCTTT	CSVDYEGWRQGGLEAFF
TRBJ1-5	NA	NA	14	TRBV27	TGTGCCAGCAGTTTAGGGGGAAGCAATCAGCCCCAGCATTTT	CASSLGGSNQPQHF
TRBJ2-2	NA	TRBD2	17	TRBV28	TGTGCCAGCAGTGCCCTGGGAGGGGTAGTAAACACCGGGGAGCTGTTTTTT	CASSALGGVVNTGELFF
TRBJ1-3	NA	NA	15	TRBV29-1	TGCAGCGTTGAAGGTGTGGCAAACTCTGGAAACACCATATATTTT	CSVEGVANSGNTIYF
TRBJ2-1	few	NA	15	TRBV18	TGTGCCAGCTCACCCTCTCGGACTGGTAACAATGAGCAGTTCTTC	CASSPSRTGNNEQFF
TRBJ2-7	once	NA	15	TRBV29-1	TGCAGCGTTGAATTCCTCGAGACAGAGACCTACGAGCAGTACTTC	CSVEFLETETYEQYF
TRBJ2-7	NA	NA	13	TRBV27	TGTGCCAGCAGTTACAGGGACTCCTACGAGCAGTACTTC	CASSYRDSYEQYF
TRBJ2-5	NA	TRBD2	15	TRBV27	TGTGCCAGCAGTCCCTCAGCGGGAAACCAAGAGACCCAGTACTTC	CASSPSAGNQETQYF
TRBJ2-5	medium-sized	NA	15	TRBV6-1	TGTGCCAGCAGTGAATACTATGGGGGTGTGGAGACCCAGTACTTC	CASSEYYGGVETQYF
TRBJ2-7	NA	TRBD1	14	TRBV19	TGTGCCAGTACCCCCGGGACAGGGACCTACGAGCAGTACTTC	CASTPGTGTYEQYF
TRBJ2-6	NA	NA	15	TRBV6-4	TGTGCCAGCAGTCCCCAGGGTTCTGGGGCCAACGTCCTGACTTTC	CASSPQGSGANVLTF
TRBJ2-5	NA	NA	12	TRBV30	TGTGCCTGGGACCCCATGGGGGAGACCCAGTACTTC	CAWDPMGETQYF
TRBJ2-1	NA	NA	11	TRBV6-4	TGTGCCACCCGGGAGTACAATGAGCAGTTCTTC	CATREYNEQFF
TRBJ2-5	NA	TRBD2	15	TRBV29-1	TGCAGCGTGGGGAAGCGGGGAAGCAACCAAGAGACCCAGTACTTC	CSVGKRGSNQETQYF
TRBJ2-1	few	NA	14	TRBV9	TGTGCCAGCAGCGCGCGGGACGAATTTGATGAGCAGTTCTTC	CASSARDEFDEQFF
TRBJ2-7	once	NA	14	TRBV5-6	TGTGCCAGCAGCTTGGCGGTGGCAGGCTACGAGCAGTACTTC	CASSLAVAGYEQYF
TRBJ2-7	NA	NA	13	TRBV19	TGTGCCAGTAGTACGACACCCGCCTACGAGCAGTACTTC	CASSTTPAYEQYF
TRBJ2-5	NA	TRBD2	12	TRBV23-1	TGCGCCAGCTCCCTCGGGAGGGAGACCCAGTACTTC	CASSLGRETQYF
TRBJ2-5	NA	TRBD2	16	TRBV7-3	TGTGCCAGCAGCTTAGGCCCTAGCGGAACTAAAGAGACCCAGTACTTC	CASSLGPSGTKETQYF
TRBJ1-2	NA	TRBD1	15	TRBV30	TGTGCCTGGAGTGTAGGGACAGGGATAAACTATGGCTACACCTTC	CAWSVGTGINYGYTF
TRBJ1-1	NA	TRBD1	16	TRBV7-3	TGTGCCAGCAGCCCCGGACAGGGTGGTTTGGACACTGAAGCTTTCTTT	CASSPGQGGLDTEAFF
TRBJ2-6	medium-sized	NA	16	TRBV15	TGTGCCACCAGCAGATCCCGGGGAACTGGGGCCAACGTCCTGACTTTC	CATSRSRGTGANVLTF
TRBJ2-7	NA	NA	11	TRBV29-1	TGCAGCGTACAGGTCGGTGGCGAGCAGTACTTC	CSVQVGGEQYF
TRBJ2-4	NA	TRBD2	16	TRBV6-6	TGTGCCAGCAGTGCCTTAGCGGGAGATGGCAAAAACATTCAGTACTTC	CASSALAGDGKNIQYF
TRBJ2-3	NA	NA	11	TRBV27	TGTGCCACCAGAAAGACAGATACGCAGTATTTT	CATRKTDTQYF
TRBJ2-1	NA	TRBD1	14	TRBV29-1	TGCAGCGTGCGGACAGGGGACGCCTACAATGAGCAGTTCTTC	CSVRTGDAYNEQFF
TRBJ2-1	few	NA	14	TRBV19	TGTGCCAGTAATCAGGTCATCTCCTACAATGAGCAGTTCTTC	CASNQVISYNEQFF
TRBJ1-1	few	NA	12	TRBV29-1	TGCAGCGCCTTACAGGGAAACGCTGAAGCTTTCTTT	CSALQGNAEAFF
TRBJ2-5	NA	NA	12	TRBV5-1	TGCGCCAGCAGCTTGGACGGGGAGACCCAGTACTTC	CASSLDGETQYF
TRBJ2-7	NA	NA	15	TRBV27	TGTGCCAGCAGTTTAGGTAGTCCTCCGGGTAGGGAGCAGTACTTC	CASSLGSPPGREQYF
TRBJ2-7	NA	TRBD1	14	TRBV6-6	TGTGCCAGCAGCCAAGGGACAGAGCCCTACGAGCAGTACTTC	CASSQGTEPYEQYF
TRBJ1-1	NA	TRBD1	13	TRBV2	TGTGCCAGCAGTGTACAGGGGGACACTGAAGCTTTCTTT	CASSVQGDTEAFF
TRBJ2-1	NA	TRBD2	17	TRBV27	TGTGCCAGCACTTCACTAGCGGGAGGGCCGGGTAAGGGTGAGCAGTTCTTC	CASTSLAGGPGKGEQFF
TRBJ2-7	NA	NA	13	TRBV29-1	TGCAGCGCGACCAAGGTGGCCTCCTACGAGCAGTACTTC	CSATKVASYEQYF
TRBJ2-1	few	TRBD1	14	TRBV9	TGTGCCAGCAGCGTAGTGGGACAGGGGGATGAGCAGTTCTTC	CASSVVGQGDEQFF
TRBJ1-2	NA	NA	15	TRBV4-2	TGTGCCAGCAGCCAAGATTCGGGACGAAACTATGGCTACACCTTC	CASSQDSGRNYGYTF
TRBJ1-2	NA	NA	13	TRBV29-1	TGCAGCGTTATGGAGGTAGAAGAACATGGCTACACCTTC	CSVMEVEEHGYTF
TRBJ2-7	NA	TRBD2	14	TRBV5-4	TGTGCCAGCAGTCTAGCGGGAGGGAGCTACGAGCAGTACTTC	CASSLAGGSYEQYF
TRBJ1-2	NA	NA	12	TRBV7-9	TGTGCCAGCAGCCCGGGCGAGGGTGGCTACACCTTC	CASSPGEGGYTF
TRBJ2-7	NA	TRBD1	18	TRBV2	TGTGCCAGCAGTTACCGAATCCCGGGACAGGGTGGATCCTACGAGCAGTACTTC	CASSYRIPGQGGSYEQYF
TRBJ2-5	NA	NA	13	TRBV6-5	TGTGCCAGCGGTATCAGTAGCGAAGAGACCCAGTACTTC	CASGISSEETQYF
TRBJ1-1	few	NA	14	TRBV19	TGTGCCAGTAGATTTCCGGGACAGAACACTGAAGCTTTCTTT	CASRFPGQNTEAFF
TRBJ1-5	once	NA	12	TRBV7-9	TGTGCCAGCAGCTTAGGTTCTCAGCCCCAGCATTTT	CASSLGSQPQHF
TRBJ2-7	few	NA	12	TRBV28	TGTGCCAGCAGCCGTGACGTGGGTTGGCAGTACTTC	CASSRDVGWQYF
TRBJ1-6	NA	NA	14	TRBV28	TGTGCCAGCAGTTTGTGGGCGGGTAATTCACCCCTCCACTTT	CASSLWAGNSPLHF
TRBJ2-2	NA	NA	11	TRBV20-1	TGCAGTGCTAGATCGGCAGGGGAGCTGTTTTTT	CSARSAGELFF
TRBJ2-7	NA	TRBD1	14	TRBV9	TGTGCCAGCGGCCGGGACAGGGGATACTACGAGCAGTACTTC	CASGRDRGYYEQYF